What follows are 6 T cell receptor beta chains derived from one specimen sequenced in a study of T cell responses to AZD1222 COVID-19 vaccine. Clones were sequenced by immunoSEQ multiplex PCR, and TCRdb holds only the in-frame ones, with some missing. The sample comprises about 89,000 clones, about nine tenths of which are singletons, and around 6% rests with the top ten. Here the sequenced sample was peripheral blood, taken 28 days after the second AZD1222 dose. These receptors all come from an adult who received the AZD1222 COVID-19 vaccine.

This clone was seen only once. V gene TRBV4-1 combines with J gene TRBJ1-2; no firm D call. The CDR3 runs to 16 residues. V lost 4 bases and J lost 0, with 15 bases in between. From germline, CDR1 is MGHRA and CDR2 YSYEKL. DNA of the CDR3: TGCGCCAGCAGCCGAGTCGTCGACAACGCTAACTATGGCTACACCTTC. Translating it yields CASSRVVDNANYGYTF.

V and J are TRBV2 and TRBJ2-7; the D is unclear. The V end was cut by 4 bases, the J end by 0 bases, with 10 bases between. Germline V gene data show CDR1 as SNHLY and CDR2 as FYNNEI. The CDR3 spans 14 residues. The CDR3 region is CASSGGRSSYEQYF. The CDR3 bases are TGTGCCAGCAGTGGAGGAAGGAGCTCCTACGAGCAGTACTTC.

The V gene is TRBV29-1, the J gene TRBJ2-1; no clear D gene. This CDR3 is built from 12 residues. The V gene's germline CDR1 is SQVTM and CDR2 ANQGSEA. CDR3 in amino acids: CASRTYYNEQFF. CDR3 DNA sequence: TGCGCAAGCCGTACCTATTACAATGAGCAGTTCTTC.

V gene TRBV10-3 combines with J gene TRBJ2-5; a weak D match, TRBD1 (6 bases). The V end lost 6 bases, the J end lost 10 bases, and 18 bases lay between the germline ends. Germline CDR1 reads ENHRY; CDR2 reads SYGVKD. The CDR3 is 13 residues long. CDR3 sequence reads: CAISHRDQWGQYF. The CDR3 DNA reads as TGTGCCATCAGCCACAGGGACCAGTGGGGCCAGTACTTC.

V is TRBV27 and J is TRBJ1-2; 7 positions agree with TRBD1. The germline gives CDR1 MNHEY, CDR2 SMNVEV (reference sequence). After removal of 5 bases from V and 4 bases from J, the junction contained 10 bases not matched to a gene. The CDR3 is 15 residues long. CDR3 region: CASSPTGTDLYGYTF. For the CDR3, the DNA is TGTGCCAGCAGTCCCACCGGGACAGACCTCTATGGCTACACCTTC.

The genes are TRBV4-1 and TRBJ1-1; no firm D call. CDR1 and CDR2 from the germline V gene are MGHRA and YSYEKL. Trimming took 1 base from V and 2 from J, leaving 2 bases between them. The CDR3 extends over 12 amino acids. The CDR3 sequence is CASSQVNTEAFF. DNA for the CDR3: TGCGCCAGCAGCCAAGTAAACACTGAAGCTTTCTTT.